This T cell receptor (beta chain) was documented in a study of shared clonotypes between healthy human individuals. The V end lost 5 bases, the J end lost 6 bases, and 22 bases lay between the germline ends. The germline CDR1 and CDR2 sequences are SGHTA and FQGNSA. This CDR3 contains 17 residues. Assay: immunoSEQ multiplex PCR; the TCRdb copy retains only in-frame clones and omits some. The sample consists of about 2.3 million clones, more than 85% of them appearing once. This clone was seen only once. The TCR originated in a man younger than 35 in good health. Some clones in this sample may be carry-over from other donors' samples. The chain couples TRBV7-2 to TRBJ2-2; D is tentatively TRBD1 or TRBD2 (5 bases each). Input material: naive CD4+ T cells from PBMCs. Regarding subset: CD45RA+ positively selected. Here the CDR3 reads CASSPGMGRGVAGELFF. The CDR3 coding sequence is TGTGCCAGCAGCCCCGGGATGGGGCGTGGGGTCGCCGGGGAGCTGTTTTTT. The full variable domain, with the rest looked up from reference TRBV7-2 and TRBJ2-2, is GAGVSQSPSNKVTEKGKDVELRCDPISGHTALYWYRQSLGQGLEFLIYFQGNSAPDKSGLPSDRFSAERTGGSVSTLTIQRTQQEDSAVYLCASSPGMGRGVAGELFFGEGSRLTVL.